One and the same sample provided the 28 T cell receptor beta chains below, sequenced in a study of T-cell reconstitution after alpha-beta-depleted transplantation in children. Unique molecular identifiers were incorporated into the prepared TCRbeta library. TCRdb reprocessed the PCR reads via MiXCR and lists one record per CDR3 protein. The sample contains 200,000 to 250,000 distinct CDR3 sequences, approximately 9% of which appear only once. Sequenced here: PBMCs from the stem cell graft donor, sampled from the stem cell graft. The receptor source for this set is a human donor who donated a stem cell graft to a child with acute lymphoblastic leukemia.

This clonotype has just a few counts. The genes are TRBV7-6 and TRBJ1-1, with D hard to call. CDR1 is SGHVS, CDR2 FNYEAQ, per germline. The germline V and J ends were trimmed by 4 bases and 0 bases, with 3 bases remaining between them. This CDR3 comprises 12 residues. CDR3 protein: CASSSMNTEAFF. The CDR3 coding sequence is TGTGCCAGCAGCTCGATGAACACTGAAGCTTTCTTT.

Only one count was recorded for this clonotype. The chain couples TRBV7-2 to TRBJ2-1; TRBD2 agrees at 13 bases. Per the germline V gene, CDR1 is SGHTA and CDR2 is FQGNSA. The CDR3 covers 15 residues. V dropped 3 bases and J dropped 8; count of bases not matched to a gene: 4. CDR3 in DNA: TGTGCCAGCAGCTTGCGGACTAGCGGGGGTGATGAGCAGTTCTTC. Amino acid sequence: CASSLRTSGGDEQFF.

Many counts were recorded for this clonotype. The genes are TRBV19 and TRBJ2-7; tentative D call: TRBD1 (7 bases). V gave up 4 bases and J gave up 0 bases, with 10 bases separating them. Germline CDR1 and CDR2: LNHDA and SQIVND (reference sequence). The CDR3 consists of 14 residues. The CDR3 DNA reads as TGTGCCAGTAGTAGCGGGGACAGCTCCTACGAGCAGTACTTC. Amino acid sequence: CASSSGDSSYEQYF. The whole variable domain, remainder taken from reference TRBV19 and TRBJ2-7, is DGGITQSPKYLFRKEGQNVTLSCEQNLNHDAMYWYRQDPGQGLRLIYYSQIVNDFQKGDIAEGYSVSREKKESFPLTVTSAQKNPTAFYLCASSSGDSSYEQYFGPGTRLTVT.

This clonotype was seen a few times. The chain has TRBV5-4 and TRBJ1-2; TRBD1 might be the D (5 bases). CDR1 and CDR2 (germline): SGHNT, YYREEE (reference sequence). The CDR3 covers 16 residues. V lost 4 bases to trimming and J lost 4 bases, with 20 bases between them. The CDR3 loop reads CASSVEWGMNSYGYTF. In DNA, the CDR3 is TGTGCCAGCAGCGTCGAGTGGGGGATGAATTCCTATGGCTACACCTTC.

This clonotype has only a few counts. The chain has TRBV12-3 or TRBV12-4 and TRBJ1-2; D perhaps matches TRBD1 (6 bases). V was shortened by 6 bases and J by 3 bases, with 8 bases between the two germline ends. This CDR3 spans 12 amino acids. In DNA, the CDR3 is TGTGCCAGCAGGGACAGACACTATGGCTACACCTTC. Amino acid sequence: CASRDRHYGYTF.

This clonotype was recorded many times. J is TRBJ1-2 and V is TRBV6-5; unclear D gene. The V end lost 4 bases, the J end lost 2 bases, and 5 bases lay between the germline ends. Looked up from germline, CDR1 is MNHEY and CDR2 is SVGAGI. The CDR3 sequence is 12 residues long. CDR3 coding DNA: TGTGCCAGCAGTTCCGAGAACTATGGCTACACCTTC. This codes for CASSSENYGYTF.

Ten or more counts support this clonotype. The chain recombines TRBV24-1 with TRBJ2-3, with D possibly TRBD1 on 5 matching bases. The germline CDR1 and CDR2 sequences are KGHDR and SFDVKD. The V and J ends lost 8 bases and 1 base respectively, with 9 bases between them. The length of the CDR3 is 13 residues. The CDR3 DNA sequence: TGTGCCACCATGACAGAGGGCACAGATACGCAGTATTTT. This translates into CATMTEGTDTQYF.

This clonotype appeared once. The chain couples TRBV4-2 to TRBJ1-2; TRBD1 matches at 7 bases. The CDR3 runs to 14 residues. Germline values: CDR1 LGHNA, CDR2 YNFKEQ. The V and J ends lost 2 bases and 2 bases, in that order; junction bases with no gene match: 2. This CDR3 reads CASSQRQGNYGYTF. The CDR3 DNA sequence: TGTGCCAGCAGCCAACGACAGGGAAACTATGGCTACACCTTC.

The table lists this clonotype with many counts. The chain is built from TRBV4-1 and TRBJ2-7; D call uncertain. V lost 0 bases and J lost 4, with 10 bases in between. CDR3 length: 14 residues. CDR1 is MGHRA and CDR2 is YSYEKL in the germline V gene. The CDR3 DNA is TGCGCCAGCAGCCAAGATCAAACAGCATACGAGCAGTACTTC. Translation gives CASSQDQTAYEQYF.

This clonotype was seen more than once but under ten times. V is TRBV5-1 and J is TRBJ2-3; no clear D gene. From germline, CDR1 is SGHRS and CDR2 YFSETQ. Trimming left V 8 bases short and J 1 base short, with 17 bases between. The CDR3 length is 15 residues. CDR3 region: CARPCCGPGTDTQYF. The CDR3 DNA reads TGCGCCAGGCCGTGTTGCGGACCGGGCACAGATACGCAGTATTTT.

This clonotype was detected only a few times. The rearrangement links TRBV5-1 to TRBJ1-1; D is perhaps TRBD1 (6 bases). V was trimmed by 4 bases and J by 0 bases, leaving 13 bases between them. Germline-derived CDR1 and CDR2 are SGHRS and YFSETQ. The CDR3 extends over 15 amino acids. The CDR3 DNA reads TGCGCCAGCAGCCGGGGCGGACAGATGAACACTGAAGCTTTCTTT. Amino acid sequence: CASSRGGQMNTEAFF.

In this sample, this clonotype turned up a few times. The rearrangement uses TRBV5-1 and TRBJ1-1; D gene uncertain. V gave up 7 bases and J gave up 2 bases, with 18 bases separating them. CDR3 length: 15 residues. Germline lookup yields CDR1 SGHRS and CDR2 YFSETQ. CDR3 nucleotides: TGCGCCAGCGGACCGAGACCCCGAAAAAACACTGAAGCTTTCTTT. Translating gives CASGPRPRKNTEAFF.

Points on this clonotype: This may be a read error, as it is one base from a much larger clone. The chain uses TRBV5-1 and TRBJ2-2; D gene uncertain. The CDR3 totals 15 residues. Per the germline V gene, CDR1 is SGHRS and CDR2 is YFSETQ. This CDR3 reads CASSLGAPSTEELFF. Here the CDR3 DNA reads TGCGCCAGCAGCTTGGGGGCCCCTTCCACCGAGGAGCTGTTTTTT.

This clonotype was counted at least ten times. The V call is TRBV5-1, the J call TRBJ1-2; D remains unclear. CDR1 is SGHRS, CDR2 YFSETQ, per germline. V shed 4 bases and J shed 0 bases, with 13 bases lying between them. This CDR3 spans 15 amino acids. CDR3 in DNA: TGCGCCAGCAGCGGCGGGTCAGAAACTAACTATGGCTACACCTTC. Translation gives CASSGGSETNYGYTF.

The gene calls are TRBV2 and TRBJ2-5; 11 bases agree with TRBD1. From germline, CDR1 is SNHLY and CDR2 FYNNEI. This CDR3 comprises 16 residues. V was pared by 6 bases and J by 2 bases, with 8 bases of the junction left unmatched. The CDR3 bases are TGTGCCAGCAGACGGACAGGGGGCCGGGGGCAAGAGACCCAGTACTTC. Amino acid sequence: CASRRTGGRGQETQYF.

This chain connects TRBV2 to TRBJ1-5; D possibly corresponds to TRBD1 (5 bases). Germline CDR1 is SNHLY and CDR2 is FYNNEI. The CDR3 loop spans 15 amino acids. V lost 6 bases to trimming and J lost 3 bases, with 15 bases between them. The CDR3 DNA reads TGTGCCAGCAGCGGCCGGGGCGGCCTCAATCAGCCCCAGCATTTT. The encoded protein is CASSGRGGLNQPQHF.

This clonotype appeared a few times. This chain links TRBV29-1 with TRBJ2-4; D is unclear. CDR3 length equals 12 residues. The V gene's germline CDR1 is SQVTM and CDR2 ANQGSEA. The V end was cut by 3 bases, the J end by 1 base, with 4 bases between. CDR3 nucleotide sequence: TGCAGCGTTGAGCTGGCCAAAAACATTCAGTACTTC. It translates to CSVELAKNIQYF.

This clonotype was seen ten or more times. The chain links TRBV5-1 to TRBJ2-3; TRBD2 is a possible D gene (6 bases). The CDR3 covers 15 residues. Germline V gene sequence: CDR1 SGHRS, CDR2 YFSETQ. V lost 2 bases and J lost 5, with 15 bases in between. This CDR3 reads CASSFGAGSGDTQYF. CDR3 coding DNA: TGCGCCAGCAGCTTCGGTGCGGGGAGTGGAGATACGCAGTATTTT.

This chain links TRBV10-3 with TRBJ2-5; 10 nucleotides match TRBD1. Per the germline V gene, CDR1 is ENHRY and CDR2 is SYGVKD. V lost 4 bases, J lost 2 bases, and 4 bases stayed unmatched. The CDR3 covers 15 residues. CDR3 sequence reads: CAISGDRGQQETQYF. DNA for the CDR3: TGTGCCATCAGTGGCGACAGGGGGCAACAAGAGACCCAGTACTTC.

J is TRBJ1-2 and V is TRBV27, with 9 bases identical to TRBD1. V lost 5 bases to trimming and J lost 6 bases; unmatched junction nucleotides: 10. Germline values: CDR1 MNHEY, CDR2 SMNVEV (reference sequence). The CDR3 consists of 15 residues. CDR3 in amino acids: CASSPGQGTLDGYTF. The CDR3, as DNA: TGTGCCAGCAGTCCCGGACAGGGGACCCTTGATGGCTACACCTTC.

This clonotype turned up a few times. The chain joins TRBV10-3 to TRBJ1-6; 8 nucleotides agree with TRBD1. Trimming at V came to 6 bases and at J to 5 bases, leaving 3 bases not matched to a gene. Looked up from germline, CDR1 is ENHRY and CDR2 is SYGVKD. The CDR3 consists of 14 residues. For the CDR3, the DNA is TGTGCCATCAGGCCGGGACAGGATAATTCACCCCTCCACTTT. It translates to CAIRPGQDNSPLHF.

This clonotype was seen ten or more times. The genes are TRBV20-1 and TRBJ1-1; no firm D call. Per the germline V gene, CDR1 is DFQATT and CDR2 is SNEGSKA (reference sequence). The CDR3 length is 13 residues. The germline V and J ends were trimmed by 3 bases and 4 bases, with 12 bases remaining between them. The CDR3 bases are TGCAGTGCTAGGAGCGCTCTGGTCACTGAAGCTTTCTTT. The encoded protein is CSARSALVTEAFF.

This clonotype was counted between two and nine times. This chain joins TRBV12-3 or TRBV12-4 and TRBJ1-6; no firm D call. The CDR3 length is 14 residues. The ends were cut back, 5 bases at V and 5 bases at J, with 10 bases in the middle. CDR3 nucleotides: TGTGCCAGCAGTGCGTCCCAAAATAATTCACCCCTCCACTTT. Translating gives CASSASQNNSPLHF.

The chain is built from TRBV5-1 and TRBJ2-1, with D perhaps matching TRBD1 (5 bases). The germline V gene encodes CDR1 SGHRS and CDR2 YFSETQ. V was clipped by 0 bases and J by 3 bases, with 7 bases between them. This CDR3 is 14 amino acids long. This CDR3 is CASSLAGFYNEQFF. CDR3 DNA sequence: TGCGCCAGCAGCTTGGCAGGGTTCTACAATGAGCAGTTCTTC. Variable domain in full (rest from reference TRBV5-1 and TRBJ2-1): KAGVTQTPRYLIKTRGQQVTLSCSPISGHRSVSWYQQTPGQGLQFLFEYFSETQRNKGNFPGRFSGRQFSNSRSEMNVSTLELGDSALYLCASSLAGFYNEQFFGPGTRLTVL.

This clonotype was seen repeatedly, ten times or more. This chain connects TRBV5-1 to TRBJ1-3; D is unclear. The CDR3 totals 12 residues. Trimming stripped 4 bases from V and 3 bases from J, with 5 bases between. CDR1 is SGHRS and CDR2 is YFSETQ in the germline V gene. CDR3 loop: CASSMSGNTIYF. The CDR3 bases are TGCGCCAGCAGCATGAGTGGAAACACCATATATTTT.

The genes are TRBV3-1 and TRBJ2-1; D not certain. The germline V gene has CDR1 LGHDT and CDR2 YNNKEL (reference sequence). V lost 1 base and J lost 9, with 13 bases in between. The CDR3 runs to 14 residues. In DNA, the CDR3 is TGTGCCAGCAGCCAAGGACCGGCCTCTGTTGAGCAGTTCTTC. This translates into CASSQGPASVEQFF.

This clonotype was detected only a few times. The gene calls are TRBV7-8 and TRBJ1-2; D not certain. The CDR3 is 17 residues long. The germline V and J ends were trimmed by 1 base and 0 bases, with 15 bases remaining between them. CDR1 is SGHVS and CDR2 is FQNEAQ in the germline V gene. The CDR3 DNA follows: TGTGCCAGCAGCTTAGTTCCCGCCACCACGGCTAACTATGGCTACACCTTC. Protein: CASSLVPATTANYGYTF.

This clonotype was recorded many times. The V call is TRBV20-1, the J call TRBJ2-3; D not resolved. Trimming removed 0 bases from V and 6 bases from J, with 13 bases in between. Looked up from germline, CDR1 is DFQATT and CDR2 is SNEGSKA (reference sequence). The CDR3 covers 14 residues. The CDR3: CSARDDSFWDTQYF. CDR3 coding DNA: TGCAGTGCTAGAGATGACTCCTTTTGGGATACGCAGTATTTT.